This passage covers 25 T cell receptor beta chains from one sample sequenced in a study of T cell responses to AZD1222 COVID-19 vaccine (dated by TCRdb to the early 2020s). Per the publication, the time point label means: baseline before first vaccination. Receptors were amplified or captured by the immunoSEQ multiplex PCR assay. This is the immuneACCESS table as TCRdb keeps it, with only in-frame sequences that have V and J called. A part of the clones is gone; compared with another copy, unresolved V genes explain less than half, and the rest is unexplained. This sample has 80,000 to 130,000 clones in its table, and 85% to 90% of those were observed once. Approximately 15% of the sample lies in the top ten. This sample comprised peripheral blood, obtained on day 0 of AZD1222 vaccination. All receptors come from an adult in good health.

The chain joins TRBV4-1 to TRBJ2-6, with D uncertain. This CDR3 is built from 17 residues. Per germline, CDR1 MGHRA and CDR2 YSYEKL. V was pared by 0 bases and J by 0 bases, with 9 bases between. The chain's CDR3 is CASSQDTAHSGANVLTF. Written as DNA, the CDR3 is TGCGCCAGCAGCCAAGATACGGCCCACTCTGGGGCCAACGTCCTGACTTTC.

The chain uses TRBV11-2 and TRBJ1-2, with D tentatively TRBD1 (6 bases). CDR1 SGHAT and CDR2 FQNNGV come from the germline V gene. V was shortened by 5 bases and J by 3 bases, with 13 bases between the two germline ends. The CDR3 is 14 residues long. The CDR3: CASSVYGQHYGYTF. The CDR3 nucleotides are TGTGCCAGCAGCGTATACGGACAGCACTATGGCTACACCTTC.

The chain couples TRBV9 to TRBJ2-3, with D hard to call. This CDR3 has 14 residues. Germline V gene data show CDR1 as SGDLS and CDR2 as YYNGEE. Deletions cut 3 bases from V and 4 bases from J, with 12 bases between. This CDR3 reads CASSAGPAPDTQYF. The CDR3 DNA follows: TGTGCCAGCAGCGCCGGACCAGCCCCAGATACGCAGTATTTT.

The chain's CDR3 is CASSLSTSYEQYF. The CDR3 nucleotides are TGTGCCAGCAGTTTAAGTACTAGCTACGAGCAGTACTTC. V gene TRBV12-3 or TRBV12-4 combines with J gene TRBJ2-7, with TRBD2 as a possible D gene (5 bases). This CDR3 region has 13 residues. With 2 bases removed from V and 3 bases from J, the gap between germline ends came to 8 bases.

The chain uses TRBV6-6 and TRBJ2-5; 10 bases align to TRBD2. This CDR3 has 14 amino acids. CDR1 MNHNY and CDR2 SVGAGI come from the germline V gene (reference sequence). Trimming at V came to 5 bases and at J to 5 bases, leaving 5 bases not matched to a gene. The DNA of the CDR3 is TGTGCCAGCAGTGCCCTAGCGGGGGTGGAGACCCAGTACTTC. This codes for CASSALAGVETQYF.

The chain has TRBV5-1 and TRBJ2-2; D unclear. This CDR3 has 16 residues. V was pared by 3 bases and J by 4 bases, with 16 bases between. Germline V gene lookup returns CDR1 SGHRS and CDR2 YFSETQ. The CDR3 loop reads CASSSAMLGSTGELFF. CDR3 DNA sequence: TGCGCCAGCAGCTCTGCGATGCTAGGATCCACCGGGGAGCTGTTTTTT.

The chain carries TRBV15 and TRBJ2-4, with D unclear. Germline values: CDR1 LNHNV, CDR2 YYDKDF (reference sequence). V was shortened by 5 bases and J by 9 bases, with 11 bases between the two germline ends. CDR3 length equals 12 residues. The CDR3 DNA sequence: TGTGCCACCAGCGATGGAGCCTTCATTCAGTACTTC. Residues: CATSDGAFIQYF.

This CDR3 is CASSPVGGTGSSGNTIYF. DNA for the CDR3: TGTGCCAGCTCACCGGTAGGTGGGACAGGGTCTTCTGGAAACACCATATATTTT. The chain couples TRBV18 to TRBJ1-3; the match to TRBD1 covers 9 bases. This CDR3 contains 18 residues. Germline V gives CDR1 KGHSH, CDR2 LQKENI. Trimming cost V 3 bases and J 1 base; bases outside gene matches: 10.

The chain recombines TRBV6-5 with TRBJ1-1; D gene ambiguous. Trimming shortened V by 6 bases and J by 0 bases, and 11 bases separated the two germline ends. Germline lookup yields CDR1 MNHEY and CDR2 SVGAGI. CDR3 length equals 14 residues. CDR3 in DNA: TGTGCCAGCAGCGCAATGGGTATGAACACTGAAGCTTTCTTT. Protein product: CASSAMGMNTEAFF.

Of note for this clone: Sequence at one end of the junction differs from germline and may be a read error. The chain combines TRBV7-9 with TRBJ2-7; D perhaps matches TRBD2 (5 bases). CDR3 length equals 12 residues. CDR1 and CDR2 from the germline V gene are SEHNR and FQNEAQ (reference sequence). The CDR3 loop is CASSPDAGASHF. The CDR3 DNA follows: TGTGCCAGCAGCCCCGATGCGGGCGCCTCCCACTTC.

The rearrangement links TRBV7-9 to TRBJ1-2; TRBD1 matches at 8 bases. Per the germline V gene, CDR1 is SEHNR and CDR2 is FQNEAQ (reference sequence). The junction had 9 bases not matched to a gene; V was cut back by 11 bases and J by 4 bases. This CDR3 is 13 amino acids long. The CDR3 DNA reads TGTGCCTCTCGGGGACAGGCGACCTATGGCTACACCTTC. The encoded protein is CASRGQATYGYTF.

This chain joins TRBV6-6 and TRBJ1-5; D ambiguous. V was cut by 7 bases and J by 0 bases, with 16 bases left in between. Germline CDR1 is MNHNY and CDR2 is SVGAGI (reference sequence). The CDR3 loop spans 16 amino acids. In nucleotides, the CDR3 is TGTGCCAGCACCCCGAGACTCATGGGTAGCAATCAGCCCCAGCATTTT. This sequence encodes CASTPRLMGSNQPQHF.

This clone was recorded a few times. The chain couples TRBV6-5 to TRBJ1-1, with a weak D call TRBD1 (6 bases). This CDR3 is built from 12 residues. The V and J ends lost 6 bases and 9 bases respectively, with 14 bases between them. The V gene's germline CDR1 is MNHEY and CDR2 SVGAGI. The CDR3 region has the DNA TGTGCCAGCAGAATTGACAGGAACAAAGCTTTCTTT. This codes for CASRIDRNKAFF.

V is TRBV7-9 and J is TRBJ1-2, with D hard to call. Trimming pared 5 bases from V and 2 bases from J, leaving 15 bases between. The CDR3 is made up of 15 amino acids. Germline V gene data show CDR1 as SEHNR and CDR2 as FQNEAQ (reference sequence). This chain's CDR3 is CASSPGNQGNYGYTF. CDR3 coding DNA: TGTGCCAGCAGCCCCGGGAACCAAGGGAACTATGGCTACACCTTC.

V and J are TRBV2 and TRBJ1-2, with D maybe TRBD1 (6 bases). The germline V gene has CDR1 SNHLY and CDR2 FYNNEI. CDR3 length: 17 residues. With 0 bases removed from V and 6 bases from J, the gap between germline ends came to 20 bases. In DNA, the CDR3 is TGTGCCAGCAGTGAAGCGCTTAGGGTCAGGGGTAAGGATGGCTACACCTTC. Amino acid sequence: CASSEALRVRGKDGYTF.

This clone was seen more than once but under ten times. This chain joins TRBV7-9 and TRBJ2-5; TRBD2 agrees at 10 bases. From germline, CDR1 is SEHNR and CDR2 FQNEAQ (reference sequence). The CDR3 loop spans 17 amino acids. After removal of 3 bases from V and 2 bases from J, the junction contained 9 bases not matched to a gene. The CDR3 sequence is CASSFLAGGFFQETQYF. In nucleotides, the CDR3 is TGTGCCAGCAGCTTTTTAGCGGGGGGCTTCTTTCAAGAGACCCAGTACTTC. Based on the CDR3 plus reference TRBV7-9 and TRBJ2-5, the full variable domain is DTGVSQNPRHKITKRGQNVTFRCDPISEHNRLYWYRQTLGQGPEFLTYFQNEAQLEKSRLLSDRFSAERPKGSFSTLEIQRTEQGDSAMYLCASSFLAGGFFQETQYFGPGTRLLVL.

The chain is built from TRBV6-1 and TRBJ1-4; D is unresolved. From germline, CDR1 is MNHNS and CDR2 SASEGT. The germline V and J ends were trimmed by 3 bases and 7 bases, with 18 bases remaining between them. This CDR3 comprises 16 residues. CDR3: CASSDVRPPPSEKLFF. CDR3 bases: TGTGCCAGCAGTGATGTAAGGCCACCGCCAAGTGAAAAACTGTTTTTT.

The chain is built from TRBV30 and TRBJ1-6; D ambiguous. Germline loops: CDR1 GTSNPN, CDR2 SVGIG (reference sequence). This CDR3 is 14 amino acids long. Trimming took 1 base from V and 3 from J, leaving 7 bases between them. CDR3 DNA sequence: TGTGCCTGGAGTGGGCAGGACTATAATTCACCCCTCCACTTT. Translating it yields CAWSGQDYNSPLHF. Full variable domain (remainder filled in from reference TRBV30 and TRBJ1-6): SQTIHQWPATLVQPVGSPLSLECTVEGTSNPNLYWYRQAAGRGLQLLFYSVGIGQISSEVPQNLSASRPQDRQFILSSKKLLLSDSGFYLCAWSGQDYNSPLHFGNGTRLTVT.

V usage is TRBV6-1 and J usage is TRBJ1-4; the match to TRBD1 covers 8 bases. Unmatched junction bases numbered 9, after V lost 1 base and J lost 11 bases. CDR1 and CDR2 from the germline V gene are MNHNS and SASEGT. This CDR3 contains 15 residues. The CDR3 loop is CASSEGAGQGAKLFF. DNA for the CDR3: TGTGCCAGCAGTGAAGGTGCTGGACAGGGAGCCAAACTGTTTTTT.

The V gene is TRBV4-1, the J gene TRBJ2-7; 7 bases fit TRBD2. Trimming at V came to 1 base and at J to 7 bases, leaving 10 bases not matched to a gene. In germline, CDR1 is MGHRA, CDR2 YSYEKL. This CDR3 is 15 amino acids long. DNA for the CDR3: TGCGCCAGCAGCCAAGTCGCGGGGACTACGGGGGAGCAGTACTTC. This codes for CASSQVAGTTGEQYF.

CDR3 residues: CASSYIQGGGYTF. In DNA, the CDR3 is TGTGCCAGCAGTTACATACAGGGGGGAGGCTACACCTTC. The J gene is TRBJ1-2, the V gene TRBV6-2 or TRBV6-3; 8 bases align to TRBD1. The V segment lost 2 bases and the J segment 8 bases; nucleotides outside the gene matches: 4. Germline lookup yields CDR1 MNHEY and CDR2 SVGEGT. The CDR3 covers 13 residues.

This chain uses TRBV27 with TRBJ1-1, with 11 bases lining up with TRBD1. This CDR3 contains 15 residues. Trimming cost V 2 bases and J 5 bases; bases outside gene matches: 4. Germline loops: CDR1 MNHEY, CDR2 SMNVEV (reference sequence). The CDR3 sequence is CASSLPGQGVTEAFF. The CDR3 nucleotides are TGTGCCAGCAGTTTACCGGGACAGGGGGTAACTGAAGCTTTCTTT.

This clone was recorded a few times. V gene TRBV4-2 combines with J gene TRBJ1-2; 8 bases are a match to TRBD1. Losses at the gene ends were 2 bases for V and 0 bases for J; bases not matched to a gene: 5. Looked up from germline, CDR1 is LGHNA and CDR2 is YNFKEQ. The CDR3 is made up of 16 amino acids. CDR3 residues: CASSQPGQATNYGYTF. The CDR3 nucleotides are TGTGCCAGCAGCCAACCGGGACAGGCCACTAACTATGGCTACACCTTC.

This chain connects TRBV6-4 to TRBJ2-1, with D unresolved. The CDR3 runs 15 residues. The germline CDR1 and CDR2 sequences are MRHNA and SNTAGT. V shed 2 bases and J shed 7 bases, with 15 bases lying between them. CDR3 DNA sequence: TGTGCCAGCAGTGACACCGACCTCACCGTGAATGAGCAGTTCTTC. Its translation is CASSDTDLTVNEQFF.

The chain recombines TRBV29-1 with TRBJ2-5, with 7 bases lining up with TRBD1. The CDR3 loop spans 13 amino acids. Germline loops: CDR1 SQVTM, CDR2 ANQGSEA. Trimming took 7 bases from V and 5 from J; bases not matched to a gene: 10. CDR3: CSAQTGPGETQYF. CDR3 DNA sequence: TGCAGCGCTCAGACAGGGCCGGGGGAGACCCAGTACTTC. The entire variable domain, with the rest obtained from reference TRBV29-1 and TRBJ2-5, is as follows: SAVISQKPSRDICQRGTSLTIQCQVDSQVTMMFWYRQQPGQSLTLIATANQGSEATYESGFVIDKFPISRPNLTFSTLTVSNMSPEDSSIYLCSAQTGPGETQYFGPGTRLLVL.